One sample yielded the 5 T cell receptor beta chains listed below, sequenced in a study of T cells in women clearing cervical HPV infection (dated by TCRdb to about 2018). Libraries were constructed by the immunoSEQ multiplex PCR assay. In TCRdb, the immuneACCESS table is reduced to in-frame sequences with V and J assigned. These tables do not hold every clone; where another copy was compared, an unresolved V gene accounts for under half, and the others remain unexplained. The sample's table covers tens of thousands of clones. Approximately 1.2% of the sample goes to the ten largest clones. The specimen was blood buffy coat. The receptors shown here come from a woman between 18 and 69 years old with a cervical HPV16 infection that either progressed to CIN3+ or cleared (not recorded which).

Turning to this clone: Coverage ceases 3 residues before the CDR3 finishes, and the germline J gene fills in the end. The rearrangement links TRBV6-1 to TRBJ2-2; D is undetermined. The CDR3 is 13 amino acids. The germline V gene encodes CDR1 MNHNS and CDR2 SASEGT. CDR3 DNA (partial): TGTGCCAGCAGTGAAACCTCTAATGAAAAG. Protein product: CASSETSNEK. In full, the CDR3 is CASSETSNEKLFF.

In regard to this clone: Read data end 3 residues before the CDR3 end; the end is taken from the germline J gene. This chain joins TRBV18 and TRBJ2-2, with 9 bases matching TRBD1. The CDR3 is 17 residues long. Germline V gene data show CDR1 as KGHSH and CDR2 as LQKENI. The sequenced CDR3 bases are TGTGCCAGCTCAACTACGCCCCCGGGACAGGGTTCCGAAAAG. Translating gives CASSTTPPGQGSEK. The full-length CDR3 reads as CASSTTPPGQGSEKLFF.

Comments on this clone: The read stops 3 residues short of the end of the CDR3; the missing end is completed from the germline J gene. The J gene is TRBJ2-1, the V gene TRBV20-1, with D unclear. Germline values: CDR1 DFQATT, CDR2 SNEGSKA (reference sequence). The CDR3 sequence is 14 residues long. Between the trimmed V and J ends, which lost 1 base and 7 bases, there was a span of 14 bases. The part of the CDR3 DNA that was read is TGCAGTGCTAGAGCCTTTCTCACTATGAATGAG. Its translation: CSARAFLTMNE. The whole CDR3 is CSARAFLTMNEQFF.

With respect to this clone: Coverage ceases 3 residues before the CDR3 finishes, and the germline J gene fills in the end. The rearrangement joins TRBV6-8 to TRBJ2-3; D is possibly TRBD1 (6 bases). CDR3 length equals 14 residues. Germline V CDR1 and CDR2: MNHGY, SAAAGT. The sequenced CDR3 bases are TGTGCCAGCAGGGAACAGGGTCGTGGAGAGACG. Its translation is CASREQGRGET. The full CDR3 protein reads CASREQGRGETQYF.

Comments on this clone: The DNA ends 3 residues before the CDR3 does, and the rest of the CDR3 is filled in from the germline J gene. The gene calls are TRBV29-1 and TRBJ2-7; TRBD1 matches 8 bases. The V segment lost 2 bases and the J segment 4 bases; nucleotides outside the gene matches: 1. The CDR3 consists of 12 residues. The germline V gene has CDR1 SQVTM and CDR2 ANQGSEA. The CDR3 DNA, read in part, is TGCAGCGTTGAACAGGGGGCTTACGAG. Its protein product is CSVEQGAYE. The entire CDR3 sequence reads CSVEQGAYEQYF.